A single sample gave rise to the 2 T cell receptor beta chains below, sequenced in a study of blood T cell repertoires in COVID-19. Sequencing used immunoSEQ multiplex PCR; TCRdb keeps in-frame clones, though not all of them. The top ten hold roughly 0.69% of the sample, which has under 250,000 clones, about 85% seen once. The sample taken for sequencing was peripheral blood. These TCRs come from a man aged 35-49 years with acute or convalescent COVID-19.

The chain joins TRBV7-9 to TRBJ1-3, with D possibly being TRBD1 (5 bases). This CDR3 region has 16 residues. Germline values: CDR1 SEHNR, CDR2 FQNEAQ (reference sequence). V lost 5 bases to trimming and J lost 0 bases, with 14 bases between them. The CDR3 region is CASSPSRANSGNTIYF. Here the CDR3 DNA reads TGTGCCAGCAGCCCCTCCAGGGCCAACTCTGGAAACACCATATATTTT. Combining the CDR3 with reference TRBV7-9 and TRBJ1-3 gives the whole variable domain DTGVSQNPRHKITKRGQNVTFRCDPISEHNRLYWYRQTLGQGPEFLTYFQNEAQLEKSRLLSDRFSAERPKGSFSTLEIQRTEQGDSAMYLCASSPSRANSGNTIYFGEGSWLTVV.

This chain uses TRBV27 with TRBJ2-3, with TRBD1 as a possible D gene (6 bases). The CDR3 length is 14 residues. V was pared by 5 bases and J by 3 bases, with 12 bases between. The germline gives CDR1 MNHEY, CDR2 SMNVEV (reference sequence). DNA of the CDR3: TGTGCCAGCAGTCGACAAACAGGGACAGATACGCAGTATTTT. Its translation: CASSRQTGTDTQYF.